This T cell receptor (beta chain) was documented in a study of cytomegalovirus exposure and HLA in healthy donors (dated by TCRdb to about 2017). Study-wide context: According to an earlier analysis of several hundred of the donors, about 180 million T cells yielded 117 million unique TCR beta sequences and approximately 300 Gb of sequence data. Around 300 gigabases of sequencing data and tens of millions of unique TCR sequences were included in an early release covering 500 to 750 HLA-typed donors. Of the 300 to 500 genotyped donors, approximately 81% were placed in the genetic ancestry cluster associated with self-reported Caucasian donors. The study was designed to test whether signatures of past pathogen exposure could be identified by cataloging public T cell receptors. The study profiled the T cell repertoires of some 610 subjects by immunosequencing and related them to cytomegalovirus serostatus. Along with the roughly 700-subject first cohort, a separate validation cohort of over 90 different subjects was used. To predict cytomegalovirus infection status, the study brought together high-throughput TCR immunosequencing, statistical association of individual TCRs with disease status, and machine learning. A later analysis re-analyzed previously published TCR beta repertoires from roughly 630 donors and added high-resolution HLA genotyping to study TCR occurrence patterns. Rather than using new phenotypic data, the later analysis identified candidate immune exposures from TCR beta sequences and from how often those sequences occurred across donors. To decide whether each TCR beta V gene segment behaved as functional or pseudogenic, an earlier analysis of fewer than 750 of the donors relied on high-throughput TCR beta sequencing. Alongside the repertoire data, information on donor age, sex, ethnicity and CMV serostatus was compiled. In a later genetic analysis, genome-wide SNP genotypes for about three fifths of the roughly 670 donors were used, and that subset was treated as a discovery cohort. Every repertoire in the discovery cohort had been generated on one and the same sequencing platform. Both class I and class II loci were covered by HLA typing, at four-digit resolution. The number of donors typed differed by locus, with 629-630 for A, B, C, DRB1 and DQB1, roughly 520 for DQA1, 600 to 610 for DPA1, and some 440 for DPB1. Roughly 5 DR-DQ haplotypes were handled as single units for association and clustering because linkage in the cohort was strong. Among 398 genotyped donors of the cohort, an average of approximately 240,000 unique TCR beta nucleotide sequences were sequenced per donor, roughly a sixth of them non-productive. The study at large found these results: An association between a missense DCLRE1C variant and V-gene and J-gene trimming of TCR beta chains was found in a later genetic analysis and replicated in an independent cohort. A total of 150 or so TCR beta chains were listed by the study as associated with cytomegalovirus. HLA typing was unavailable for some donors at each locus, so association tests used only the typed subset. Roughly uniform sequencing depth across donors was assumed in presence/absence analyses, although this assumption may not hold. Compared with the roughly 700-donor mean, donors in an Asian-associated ancestry cluster had fewer N-insertions in productive TCRs, according to a later genetic analysis. A group of highly shared sequence variants was considered likely to be a technical artifact of the sequencing pipeline. In a later analysis, TCR association rates were found to vary across HLA loci, with the most associated TCRs seen for DRB1 alleles and the fewest for HLA-C alleles. The authors suggested that the approach could potentially be extended to other disease states and immunological phenotypes. The cohort was sequenced for TCR beta chains only, and without alpha or paired-chain data the features that could be detected were limited. In vitro tests confirmed that a few of the cytomegalovirus-associated TCR beta chains recognize cytomegalovirus antigens. In a later analysis, several top co-occurrence clusters were reported to appear linked to parvovirus B19, influenza, CMV and Epstein-Barr virus. When HLA alleles, especially DR and DQ, strongly co-occurred, attributing TCR associations to individual alleles was difficult. Over 15 rarely observed V segments, including chromosome 9 orphons, were excluded from the earlier analysis of approximately 600 of the donors because counts were too low. Correlated functional status among segregating V segments might be attributable to linkage disequilibrium, but an unknown experimental factor could not be ruled out. CMV serostatus was the only immune exposure information available for the cohort. A later analysis associated about 17,000 TCR beta sequences with specific HLA alleles at a false discovery rate of 0.05. A further reported finding was that TCR beta sequences accurately predicted the HLA-A and HLA-B alleles for most subjects in the first cohort. Across donors, most TCR sequences were observed very rarely, whereas some public TCRs were present in many individuals. Because the 87-base-pair reads could not distinguish some IMGT-functional V segments, including TRBV6-2 and TRBV6-3, those segments were excluded. In both the original and validation cohorts, the classifier was reported to diagnose cytomegalovirus status with high specificity and sensitivity. An earlier analysis of around 500 of the donors showed that most TCR beta V segments appeared in productive rearrangements either about 87% or about 30% of the time, which broadly matched IMGT annotations. Most CMV-associated TCR beta chains appeared to be HLA-restricted in a later analysis, and the HLA associations seemed to be driven largely by CMV exposure. Compared with equally common non-associated chains, HLA-associated TCR beta chains in a later analysis were more clonally expanded and had lower generation probabilities.

The cohort consisted of some 670 healthy bone marrow donors. At the time of sampling, every cohort member was nominally healthy, though immune exposures that went unrecorded were likely present. The donor was CMV seropositive and belonged to the group of 270 or so seropositive cohort members. A peripheral blood sample was collected from each donor, and TCR beta sequencing was performed on peripheral blood mononuclear cells. Genomic DNA extraction from the blood cell samples was performed with the Qiagen DNeasy Blood Extraction Kit. Trimming costs V 0 bases and J 4 bases, and their ends lie 7 bases apart. The CDR3 runs 13 amino acids, cysteine and phenylalanine included. The retained sequence is limited to the CDR3, 39 bases, with the frame set at the first base. From a lookup of the germline V gene, CDR1 and CDR2 are SGHRS and YFSETQ. On this clone itself: The clone's antigen remains unknown. No base qualities exist here, and no much larger clone lies one base off it.

Library preparation was by the immunoSEQ multiplex PCR assay. For the multiplex PCR, a mixture combining 60 forward primers for TCR Vbeta segments and 13 reverse primers for TCR Jbeta segments was used. The CDR3 region of rearranged TCR beta genes was amplified from genomic DNA by a multiplex PCR assay. Amplified TCR beta libraries were sequenced as 87-base-pair reads on the Illumina HiSeq System. The original pipeline was this. A later analysis counted approximately 74 million unique TCR beta chains across the 640 or so repertoires, and around 9.9 million of these chains were shared by at least two donors. A nearest-neighbor algorithm error-corrected the raw reads and collapsed the reads into unique sequences, merging closely related sequences to remove PCR and sequencing errors. To assign V, D and J gene segments, CDR3 sequences were aligned to IMGT reference sequences. For a sequence to be retained, a match of at least six nucleotides was required to both a V gene segment and a J gene segment. Rearrangements were classified as productive when the CDR3 lacked stop codons and remained in frame with V and J, and all other rearrangements were classified as non-productive. CDR3 was defined according to IMGT convention as the region running from the second conserved V-encoded cysteine to the conserved J-encoded phenylalanine. Sequences without an unambiguous match to a single V gene segment were excluded from the earlier analysis of 500 to 700 of the donors. In an earlier analysis of a few hundred of the donors, V segments were called functional above 56.7% productive rearrangements and were called segregating when the between-donor standard deviation exceeded 5%. A statistical classification framework was built for diagnosing cytomegalovirus status from the catalog of TCR beta chain sequences. In a later analysis, TCR nucleotide sequences were compared against IMGT/GENE-DB human TR gene sequences so that V and J genes could be assigned. The TCRdist pipeline was used in a later analysis to assign CDR3 sequences and most-parsimonious VDJ recombination scenarios. In a later analysis, each TCR beta chain was defined by its CDR3 amino acid sequence together with its V-gene family, and reads without a unique V-gene family were excluded. To address suspected cross-contamination and a sequencing artifact, a later analysis removed roughly 580 highly shared, low-generation-probability nucleotide sequences. In a later analysis, a clonal expansion index was calculated for each public chain from normalized within-repertoire ranks of inferred template counts. Generation probabilities in a later analysis came from a VDJ recombination model fitted to out-of-frame rearrangements, and those results were checked against IGoR. In a later analysis, TCR-TCR, TCR-HLA and TCR-CMV co-occurrence was scored with hypergeometric tests, and a repertoire-size bias correction was applied to TCR pairs. False discovery rates were estimated in a later analysis by permuting HLA or CMV assignments 20 times. In a later analysis, co-occurring TCRs were grouped using DBSCAN, and TCRdist sequence similarity was added for clustering within HLA-allele-positive subsets. Repertoires with fewer than 30,000 or more than 120,000 public chains, plus five repertoires with anomalous nucleotide sharing, were excluded from co-occurrence clustering. In TCRdb, the immuneACCESS table is reduced to in-frame sequences with V and J assigned. These tables do not hold every clone; where another copy was compared, an unresolved V gene accounts for under half, and the others remain unexplained. For V, J and clone size, that table is used; D and trimming come from the DNA. The sample table lists some 150,000 clones, 80% of them with a count of one. In total, the top ten clones hold around 4.4% of the sample.

The receptor was derived from a woman in her forties or fifties in good health and CMV-seropositive. Sample: PBMCs. Here the chain combines TRBV5-1 and TRBJ2-5; the D region possibly corresponds to TRBD1 (5 bases align). For the CDR3, the sequence is CASSLAGIETQYF. DNA sequence: TGCGCCAGCAGCTTGGCAGGGATAGAGACCCAGTACTTC.